Below, 18 T cell receptor beta chains from the same sample are listed, as sequenced in a study of T cells in narcolepsy. The table came from immunoSEQ multiplex PCR; TCRdb's copy has only in-frame clones and leaves some out. The profile shows 25,000 or so clones, approximately 85% of them singletons. The sequencing input was memory (CD45RA-) CD4+ T cells from blood. The receptors stem from a human donor in good health.

The rearrangement links TRBV11-3 to TRBJ2-3; 13 bases are a match to TRBD2. The CDR3 covers 17 residues. In germline, CDR1 is SGHNT, CDR2 YENEEA. The V gene end was trimmed by 4 bases and the J gene end by 5 bases; junction bases not matched to a gene: 9. CDR3 in amino acids: CASSSGTSGIGVDTQYF. In DNA, the CDR3 is TGTGCCAGCAGCTCGGGGACTAGCGGGATTGGAGTAGATACGCAGTATTTT.

This chain links TRBV28 with TRBJ2-7; TRBD2 matches 13 bases. The V gene's germline CDR1 is MDHEN and CDR2 SYDVKM. Trimming cost V 6 bases and J 2 bases; bases outside gene matches: 10. This CDR3 is built from 17 residues. CDR3 sequence reads: CASRHNGLAGDAYEQYF. The CDR3, as DNA: TGTGCCAGCAGACATAACGGACTAGCGGGGGATGCCTACGAGCAGTACTTC.

Points on this clone: Other DNA variants within this sample encode the same CDR3. V is TRBV6-5 and J is TRBJ1-2, with a weak D call TRBD1 (6 bases). V shed 6 bases and J shed 1 base, with 9 bases lying between them. This CDR3 region has 13 residues. Germline V gene sequence: CDR1 MNHEY, CDR2 SVGAGI. CDR3 DNA sequence: TGTGCCAGCAGCCACAGGGATAACTATGGCTACACCTTC. Its protein product is CASSHRDNYGYTF.

The chain joins TRBV28 to TRBJ1-1, with D unclear. CDR1 is MDHEN and CDR2 is SYDVKM in the germline V gene. Trimming removed 2 bases at V and 4 bases at J, with 8 bases between. This CDR3 comprises 13 residues. CDR3: CASSLTAGTEAFF. In DNA, the CDR3 is TGTGCCAGCAGTTTAACAGCGGGCACTGAAGCTTTCTTT.

The sample holds a few counts of this clone. As DNA, the CDR3 is TGTGCCAGCAGCCACCCCTCTATTTACACTGAAGCTTTCTTT. Its translation is CASSHPSIYTEAFF. This chain connects TRBV5-4 to TRBJ1-1, with D uncertain. The CDR3 is 14 residues long. With 4 bases removed from V and 3 bases from J, the gap between germline ends came to 13 bases. Germline V gene lookup returns CDR1 SGHNT and CDR2 YYREEE (reference sequence). The variable domain in full, with the rest retrieved from reference TRBV5-4 and TRBJ1-1, is ETGVTQSPTHLIKTRGQQVTLRCSSQSGHNTVSWYQQALGQGPQFIFQYYREEENGRGNFPPRFSGLQFPNYSSELNVNALELDDSALYLCASSHPSIYTEAFFGQGTRLTVV.

This chain uses TRBV27 with TRBJ1-6; perhaps TRBD1 as D (6 bases). Trimming pared 5 bases from V and 5 bases from J, leaving 10 bases between. Looked up from germline, CDR1 is MNHEY and CDR2 is SMNVEV (reference sequence). This CDR3 contains 14 residues. CDR3 DNA sequence: TGTGCCAGCAGTCTGAGACAGGATAATTCACCCCTCCACTTT. This codes for CASSLRQDNSPLHF.

The rearrangement joins TRBV25-1 to TRBJ2-7; TRBD2 matches 11 bases. V lost 1 base, J lost 6 bases, and 5 bases stayed unmatched. The germline V gene has CDR1 MGHDK and CDR2 SYGVNS. The CDR3 is made up of 15 amino acids. CDR3 sequence: CASSESSLAGGEQYF. In DNA, the CDR3 is TGTGCCAGCAGTGAATCGTCTCTAGCGGGAGGCGAGCAGTACTTC.

The chain recombines TRBV21-1 with TRBJ2-5; TRBD1 was called by the table and not checked on the DNA. TRBV21-1 is classified as a pseudogene. The CDR3 has 15 residues. CDR3 sequence: CASQTLQGCQETQYF. Written as DNA, the CDR3 is TGTGCCAGCCAGACCCTCCAGGGGTGTCAAGAGACCCAGTACTTC.

A few counts support this clone. V usage is TRBV6-1 and J usage is TRBJ1-2; D gene uncertain. Germline CDR1 MNHNS, CDR2 SASEGT. The CDR3 runs 15 residues. Trimming stripped 1 base from V and 3 bases from J, with 12 bases between. As DNA, the CDR3 is TGTGCCAGCAGTGAAGGCGGCGCACTGGACTATGGCTACACCTTC. Its protein product is CASSEGGALDYGYTF.

CDR3 loop: CSSSVGPYEQYF. CDR3 sequence (DNA): TGCAGCTCCTCGGTTGGCCCCTACGAGCAGTACTTC. The gene calls are TRBV29-1 and TRBJ2-7; D remains unclear. V was shortened by 8 bases and J by 2 bases, with 13 bases between the two germline ends. CDR3 length: 12 amino acids. Per germline, CDR1 SQVTM and CDR2 ANQGSEA.

This chain's CDR3 is CASSLNPSGSETQYF. Here the CDR3 DNA reads TGCGCCAGCAGCTTGAATCCTAGCGGGTCAGAGACCCAGTACTTC. This rearrangement joins TRBV5-1 to TRBJ2-5; 8 bases fit TRBD2. CDR3 length: 15 amino acids. The V gene's germline CDR1 is SGHRS and CDR2 YFSETQ. J gave up 4 bases and V 1 base, and 6 bases lay outside the gene matches. Together with reference TRBV5-1 and TRBJ2-5, the CDR3 gives the full variable domain: KAGVTQTPRYLIKTRGQQVTLSCSPISGHRSVSWYQQTPGQGLQFLFEYFSETQRNKGNFPGRFSGRQFSNSRSEMNVSTLELGDSALYLCASSLNPSGSETQYFGPGTRLLVL.

The chain employs TRBV2 and TRBJ2-1; 8 bases agree with TRBD1. The CDR3 contains 16 residues. Germline V gene lookup returns CDR1 SNHLY and CDR2 FYNNEI. Trimming took 6 bases from V and 5 from J; bases not matched to a gene: 12. The CDR3 bases are TGTGCCAGCAGCCCCGCCAGGACAGGGCTGGACAATGAGCAGTTCTTC. Translation gives CASSPARTGLDNEQFF.

The chain carries TRBV28 and TRBJ1-4; D may be TRBD1 (6 bases). With 5 bases removed from V and 8 bases from J, the gap between germline ends came to 18 bases. This CDR3 is 15 amino acids long. Germline CDR1 reads MDHEN; CDR2 reads SYDVKM. CDR3 amino acids: CASSMIQGHIEKLFF. CDR3 nucleotides: TGTGCCAGCAGTATGATCCAGGGACATATCGAAAAACTGTTTTTT.

V is TRBV7-2 and J is TRBJ2-3; TRBD2 matches at 8 bases. This CDR3 region has 16 residues. J gave up 5 bases and V 5 bases, and 12 bases lay outside the gene matches. In germline, CDR1 is SGHTA, CDR2 FQGNSA. In DNA, the CDR3 is TGTGCCAGCAGCCCGAGGGGACTAGGGGCGCTAGATACGCAGTATTTT. Its translation: CASSPRGLGALDTQYF. The variable domain in full, completed from reference TRBV7-2 and TRBJ2-3, reads GAGVSQSPSNKVTEKGKDVELRCDPISGHTALYWYRQSLGQGLEFLIYFQGNSAPDKSGLPSDRFSAERTGGSVSTLTIQRTQQEDSAVYLCASSPRGLGALDTQYFGPGTRLTVL.

This chain links TRBV4-3 with TRBJ1-4; no clear D gene. The V gene's germline CDR1 is LGHNA and CDR2 YSLEER. The CDR3 contains 18 residues. V lost 0 bases, J lost 0 bases, and 14 bases lay in between. This CDR3 reads CASSQDAPSRTTNEKLFF. CDR3 coding DNA: TGCGCCAGCAGCCAAGATGCCCCGTCCCGGACAACTAATGAAAAACTGTTTTTT.

This clone was picked up a small number of times. The chain uses TRBV5-1 and TRBJ1-4; 8 bases align to TRBD1. The CDR3 loop spans 15 amino acids. Germline V gene sequence: CDR1 SGHRS, CDR2 YFSETQ. With 5 bases clipped from V and 0 bases from J, the junction kept 3 bases outside the gene matches. CDR3 DNA sequence: TGCGCCAGCAGGCAGGGGGCGACAACTAATGAAAAACTGTTTTTT. Protein product: CASRQGATTNEKLFF.

This clone was recorded a few times. This same CDR3 is encoded by further DNA sequences in the sample. V gene TRBV12-5 combines with J gene TRBJ2-3, with 8 bases aligning to TRBD1. Germline CDR1 LGHNT, CDR2 FRNRAP. This CDR3 has 15 amino acids. The V segment lost 5 bases and the J segment 1 base; nucleotides outside the gene matches: 5. Here the CDR3 reads CASGPGQGRTDTQYF. The CDR3 nucleotides are TGTGCTAGTGGTCCAGGACAGGGTCGCACAGATACGCAGTATTTT.

V and J are TRBV5-6 and TRBJ2-5; tentative D call: TRBD1 (6 bases). CDR1 SGHDT and CDR2 YYEEEE come from the germline V gene. V was clipped by 1 base and J by 4 bases, with 14 bases between them. CDR3 size: 15 residues. The CDR3 sequence is CASSLPNLGGETQYF. CDR3 sequence (DNA): TGTGCCAGCAGCTTGCCCAATCTAGGGGGAGAGACCCAGTACTTC.